This TCR beta chain is drawn from a study of T cell responses to AZD1222 COVID-19 vaccine. The germline CDR1 and CDR2 sequences are PRHDT and FYEKMQ (reference sequence). The CDR3 is 17 amino acids. Trimming removed 5 bases from V and 2 bases from J; junction bases left unmatched: 8. Profiling relied on immunoSEQ multiplex PCR, and the TCRdb table lists in-frame clones only, not all of them. This table has 120,000 or so clones, approximately 90% appearing once. The sequence was obtained from an adult in good health. The input for sequencing was peripheral blood, taken on day 0 of AZD1222 vaccination. The V call is TRBV13, the J call TRBJ2-7; 14 positions agree with TRBD2. In DNA, the CDR3 is TGTGCCAGCAGCCGGCCGGGACTAGCGGGAGACGCCTACGAGCAGTACTTC. This encodes CASSRPGLAGDAYEQYF.